The source of this T cell receptor (beta chain) is a study of identifying expanded T cells in peripheral blood. Broader study findings: Across healthy donors, higher total template counts meant significantly greater roughly 2-week count variance. Technical replicates showed about 1.1 changed clones; two weeks roughly 16; four weeks 19.

TCRdb keeps only in-frame clones here, not all; method: immunoSEQ multiplex PCR. The sample yields more than 85,000 clones, 88% seen once. About this clone: Its antigen remains unidentified.

No infections or other immune events were documented during collection. The CDR3 totals 16 residues. The V and J ends lost 0 bases and 0 bases respectively, with 8 bases between them. Germline-derived CDR1 and CDR2 are SGHVS and FQNEAQ. The sequenced material came from blood. J is TRBJ2-2 and V is TRBV7-8; a possible D gene is TRBD1 (5 bases). The TCR sequence derives from a person aged 18 to 69 in good health. This CDR3 is CASSLAVGPNTGELFF. The CDR3 nucleotides are TGTGCCAGCAGCTTAGCGGTGGGGCCGAACACCGGGGAGCTGTTTTTT.